This T cell receptor (beta chain) appears in the sequencing data of a study of glioma-infiltrating T cells after dendritic cell vaccination. Trimming stripped 1 base from V and 4 bases from J, with 10 bases between. From germline, CDR1 is SGHTA and CDR2 FQGNSA. This CDR3 region has 14 residues. Fresh-frozen tumor tissue and more than two years of survival data were available for all. This clone was observed once. Other DNA sequences of this sample code for an identical CDR3. Only in-frame clones appear in the TCRdb table, and some are missing; sequencing was by immunoSEQ multiplex PCR. The sample holds 93,000 or so clones, roughly 79% seen once.

The specimen was blood, collected before dendritic cell vaccination. The J gene is TRBJ1-1, the V gene TRBV7-2; perhaps TRBD1 as D (5 bases). The clonotype comes from a human donor with glioblastoma. In DNA, the CDR3 is TGTGCCAGCAGCTTAGATGGGGGGGGCACTGAAGCTTTCTTT. Protein product: CASSLDGGGTEAFF.